The 3 T cell receptor beta chains below were found in one sample sequenced in a study of T cells in Graves' hyperthyroidism and ophthalmopathy. Authors of the study amplified TCR beta CDR3 regions from RNA transcripts. The HTBI primer set drove a first-round RT-PCR of the TCR CDR3. TCRdb processed the multiplex PCR reads anew with MiXCR; each CDR3 protein has one entry. This sample has approximately 700,000 distinct CDR3 sequences; 45% occur once, and the top ten carry less than 9%. The sample consisted of peripheral blood or thyroid tissue (not recorded which). The receptor set was obtained from an adult man with Graves' disease, either hyperthyroidism or ophthalmopathy (not recorded which).

In the case of this clonotype: An end of the junction differs from the germline gene, which may be a read error. This chain uses TRBV11-1 with TRBJ1-5; 9 bases map to TRBD1. This CDR3 spans 10 amino acids. Germline CDR1 and CDR2: SGHAT and FQDESV (reference sequence). The CDR3 protein is CASSSTGQGF. The CDR3 coding sequence is TGTGCCAGCAGCTCAACGGGACAGGGTTTT.

This clonotype was found a few times. The chain links TRBV24-1 to TRBJ2-2; the match to TRBD1 covers 7 bases. J lost 6 bases, V lost 4 bases, and 10 bases had no gene match. This CDR3 has 16 residues. The germline V gene encodes CDR1 KGHDR and CDR2 SFDVKD. CDR3 coding DNA: TGTGCCACCAGTGACCAGACAGGGAGTGATCCCGGGGAGCTGTTTTTT. Encoded protein: CATSDQTGSDPGELFF.

The chain couples TRBV7-9 to TRBJ2-7, with 10 bases fitting TRBD1. From germline, CDR1 is SEHNR and CDR2 FQNEAQ (reference sequence). J lost 12 bases, V lost 6 bases, and 17 bases had no gene match. This CDR3 has 15 amino acids. The CDR3 sequence: CASSSTTDRGYLRYF. CDR3 DNA: TGTGCCAGCAGTTCTACTACGGACAGGGGGTATTTGCGGTACTTC. Full variable domain (rest looked up from reference TRBV7-9 and TRBJ2-7): DTGVSQNPRHKITKRGQNVTFRCDPISEHNRLYWYRQTLGQGPEFLTYFQNEAQLEKSRLLSDRFSAERPKGSFSTLEIQRTEQGDSAMYLCASSSTTDRGYLRYFGPGTRLTVT.